One sample yielded the 10 T cell receptor beta chains listed below, sequenced in a study of blood T cell repertoires in COVID-19. Measured with immunoSEQ multiplex PCR; TCRdb has only the in-frame clones, and not every one. The table lists over 150,000 clones, approximately 84% of them singletons. Sequencing input: PBMCs or T cells enriched from blood (not recorded which). The receptor source for this set is a woman in her 30s who had recovered from COVID-19.

The chain combines TRBV10-3 with TRBJ1-2, with 7 bases matching TRBD1. The CDR3 loop spans 15 amino acids. The V and J ends lost 4 bases and 10 bases, in that order; junction bases with no gene match: 15. The V gene's germline CDR1 is ENHRY and CDR2 SYGVKD. This chain's CDR3 is CAISATGTAVGDYTF. The CDR3 nucleotides are TGTGCCATCAGTGCAACCGGGACAGCAGTAGGTGACTACACCTTC.

A note on this clone: This sample also contains other DNA sequences that code for the same CDR3. The chain has TRBV27 and TRBJ1-1, with 8 bases lining up with TRBD1. Trimming at V came to 2 bases and at J to 1 base, leaving 0 bases not matched to a gene. Looked up from germline, CDR1 is MNHEY and CDR2 is SMNVEV (reference sequence). CDR3 size: 14 residues. In DNA form, the CDR3 reads TGTGCCAGCAGTTTAGGACAGGGGAACACTGAAGCTTTCTTT. It translates to CASSLGQGNTEAFF.

This clone appeared a few times. The chain employs TRBV29-1 and TRBJ2-5; D call uncertain. The CDR3 spans 12 residues. V was clipped by 7 bases and J by 5 bases, with 14 bases between them. Germline CDR1 reads SQVTM; CDR2 reads ANQGSEA. The DNA of the CDR3 is TGCAGCGAGACTTTCGTCTTGGAGACCCAGTACTTC. Residues: CSETFVLETQYF.

This clone was found many times. This chain joins TRBV6-6 and TRBJ2-1; 10 bases line up with TRBD1. V was clipped by 5 bases and J by 4 bases; unmatched bases: 14. Germline values: CDR1 MNHNY, CDR2 SVGAGI (reference sequence). This CDR3 is 18 amino acids long. CDR3 protein: CASSRAGQGTFWYNEQFF. The CDR3, as DNA: TGTGCCAGCAGTCGGGCGGGACAGGGGACCTTTTGGTACAATGAGCAGTTCTTC.

This clone was detected a few times. V gene TRBV7-8 combines with J gene TRBJ1-5, with D perhaps TRBD1 (5 bases). The CDR3 is 15 residues long. V was clipped by 2 bases and J by 4 bases, with 12 bases between them. Germline V gives CDR1 SGHVS, CDR2 FQNEAQ. The CDR3 region has the DNA TGTGCCAGCAGCTTAAGCAGGGATAGGAATCAGCCCCAGCATTTT. It is translated as CASSLSRDRNQPQHF.

The chain joins TRBV7-6 to TRBJ2-1; TRBD2 matches at 7 bases. CDR3 length: 15 amino acids. CDR1 SGHVS and CDR2 FNYEAQ come from the germline V gene. Losses at the gene ends were 5 bases for V and 3 bases for J; bases not matched to a gene: 7. The CDR3 reads CASSRGGPVYNEQFF. The DNA of the CDR3 is TGTGCCAGCAGCCGGGGAGGGCCTGTCTACAATGAGCAGTTCTTC.

The chain combines TRBV2 with TRBJ2-7, with TRBD2 identical over 7 bases. The length of the CDR3 is 14 residues. The V gene's germline CDR1 is SNHLY and CDR2 FYNNEI. Trimming at V came to 5 bases and at J to 6 bases, leaving 10 bases not matched to a gene. CDR3 loop: CASSFPGGRGEQYF. The CDR3 DNA is TGTGCCAGCAGTTTTCCGGGAGGTCGGGGCGAGCAGTACTTC.

The chain links TRBV3-1 (or the pseudogene TRBV3-2) to TRBJ1-4, with 10 bases matching TRBD1. Germline V CDR1 and CDR2: LGHDT, YNNKEL (reference sequence). The length of the CDR3 is 14 residues. V was clipped by 4 bases and J by 6 bases; unmatched bases: 2. CDR3 amino acids: CASSLGTGDEKLFF. CDR3 DNA: TGTGCCAGCAGCCTTGGGACAGGGGATGAAAAACTGTTTTTT.

V usage is TRBV9 and J usage is TRBJ2-3, with a weak D call TRBD1 (6 bases). This CDR3 has 19 residues. The V and J ends lost 4 bases and 1 base respectively, with 25 bases between them. Germline CDR1 and CDR2: SGDLS and YYNGEE. CDR3 amino acids: CASSPLGGLRITGTDTQYF. CDR3 DNA sequence: TGTGCCAGCAGCCCCCTAGGGGGTTTGAGGATAACAGGCACAGATACGCAGTATTTT.

The rearrangement uses TRBV6-5 and TRBJ1-2; D may be TRBD1 (5 bases). The CDR3 extends over 14 amino acids. Trimming took 3 bases from V and 3 from J, leaving 11 bases between them. Germline CDR1 reads MNHEY; CDR2 reads SVGAGI. The CDR3 protein is CASSYVRDDYGYTF. CDR3 coding DNA: TGTGCCAGCAGTTATGTCAGGGATGACTATGGCTACACCTTC.